One and the same sample provided the 6 T cell receptor beta chains below, sequenced in a study of cytomegalovirus exposure and HLA in healthy donors. The PCR contained 60 Vbeta and 13 Jbeta primers. Clones were read by immunoSEQ multiplex PCR, and TCRdb kept only the in-frame ones, dropping some. This sample has about 160,000 clones, with roughly three quarters found just once. Sequencing was carried out using PBMCs. All receptors come from a man younger than 35 in good health and CMV-seropositive.

The CDR3 sequence is CASSAPLIPTGELFF. The CDR3 nucleotides are TGTGCCAGCAGCGCCCCTCTAATACCCACCGGGGAGCTGTTTTTT. The V and J genes are TRBV9 and TRBJ2-2; D is ambiguous. This CDR3 spans 15 amino acids. V was trimmed by 3 bases and J by 4 bases, leaving 13 bases between them. Per germline, CDR1 SGDLS and CDR2 YYNGEE.

The CDR3 DNA reads TGTGCCTGGAGGTCCTTACCTACCTACGAGCAGTACTTC. It specifies CAWRSLPTYEQYF. This chain uses TRBV30 with TRBJ2-7; the D is unclear. Germline loops: CDR1 GTSNPN, CDR2 SVGIG (reference sequence). The CDR3 extends over 13 amino acids. V dropped 3 bases and J dropped 2 bases, with 11 bases sitting between them.

This clone was seen only a few times. The V call is TRBV5-4, the J call TRBJ2-2; tentative D call: TRBD2 (5 bases). The CDR3 length is 13 residues. The ends were cut back, 1 base at V and 6 bases at J, with 7 bases in the middle. Germline CDR1 is SGHNT and CDR2 is YYREEE (reference sequence). The CDR3 DNA sequence: TGTGCCAGCAGCTTGACCGGGGCCGGGGAGCTGTTTTTT. This translates into CASSLTGAGELFF.

The chain employs TRBV5-5 and TRBJ2-1; weak D call: TRBD2 (5 bases). The length of the CDR3 is 15 residues. Germline V gene data show CDR1 as SGHKS and CDR2 as YYEKEE (reference sequence). V lost 1 base and J lost 7, with 15 bases in between. CDR3 amino acids: CASSLSTDSGNEQFF. The CDR3 DNA reads TGTGCCAGCAGCTTGTCCACAGATTCGGGAAATGAGCAGTTCTTC.

To note about this clone: At one end, the junction sequence differs from germline, possibly due to a read error. V usage is TRBV7-9 and J usage is TRBJ2-1; D not resolved. The CDR3 has 11 residues. Germline V lookup: CDR1 SEHNR, CDR2 FQNEAQ (reference sequence). The CDR3 region has the DNA TGTTCCAGCAGCTTATCCAGTGAGCAGTTCTTC. As protein: CSSSLSSEQFF.

The chain employs TRBV29-1 and TRBJ1-1; TRBD1 is a possible D gene (6 bases). The CDR3 covers 14 residues. V was shortened by 6 bases and J by 2 bases, with 16 bases between the two germline ends. Germline loops: CDR1 SQVTM, CDR2 ANQGSEA. This CDR3 reads CSVGGQNTNTEAFF. For the CDR3, the DNA is TGCAGCGTCGGTGGACAGAACACCAACACTGAAGCTTTCTTT. Full variable domain (remainder filled in from reference TRBV29-1 and TRBJ1-1): SAVISQKPSRDICQRGTSLTIQCQVDSQVTMMFWYRQQPGQSLTLIATANQGSEATYESGFVIDKFPISRPNLTFSTLTVSNMSPEDSSIYLCSVGGQNTNTEAFFGQGTRLTVV.